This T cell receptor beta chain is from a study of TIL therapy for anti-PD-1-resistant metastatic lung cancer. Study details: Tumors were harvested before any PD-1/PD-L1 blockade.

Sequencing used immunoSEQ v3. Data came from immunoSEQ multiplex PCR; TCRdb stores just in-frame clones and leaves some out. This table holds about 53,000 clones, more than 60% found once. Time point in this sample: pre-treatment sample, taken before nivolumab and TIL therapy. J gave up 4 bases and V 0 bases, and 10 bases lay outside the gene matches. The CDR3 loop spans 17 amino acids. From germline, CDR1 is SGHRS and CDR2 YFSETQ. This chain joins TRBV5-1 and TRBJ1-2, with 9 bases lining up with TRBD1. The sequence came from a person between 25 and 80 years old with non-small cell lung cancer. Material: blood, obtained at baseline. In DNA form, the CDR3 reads TGCGCCAGCAGCTTGGGTTCAGCGGACAGGGGAGGCTATGGCTACACCTTC. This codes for CASSLGSADRGGYGYTF. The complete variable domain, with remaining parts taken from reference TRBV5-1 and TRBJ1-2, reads KAGVTQTPRYLIKTRGQQVTLSCSPISGHRSVSWYQQTPGQGLQFLFEYFSETQRNKGNFPGRFSGRQFSNSRSEMNVSTLELGDSALYLCASSLGSADRGGYGYTFGSGTRLTVV.